The clone carrying this T cell receptor beta chain was recorded many times. This specimen comes from a study of T cells of healthy individuals. CDR3 length: 15 amino acids. CDR1 DFQATT and CDR2 SNEGSKA come from the germline V gene (reference sequence). One entry per CDR3 protein, called by TCRdb with MiXCR from the 5' RACE reads. This table holds about 63,000 distinct CDR3 sequences, roughly 15% found once. V gene TRBV20-1 combines with J gene TRBJ2-2, with 7 bases that match TRBD2. The origin of this receptor is a human donor in good health. The CDR3 sequence is CSATEAGRNTGELFF. CDR3 nucleotides: TGCAGCGCGACCGAAGCGGGAAGGAACACCGGGGAGCTGTTTTTT.